The present entry profiles one T cell receptor (beta chain) with its context. The sample belongs to a study of control samples from healthy donors and cancer patients. Assay used: immunoSEQ multiplex PCR; TCRdb lists only in-frame clones, some missing. The data show 150,000 to 200,000 clones, almost 90% seen once. CDR1 and CDR2 from the germline V gene are MNHEY and SVGAGI. The ends were cut back, 5 bases at V and 2 bases at J, with 10 bases in the middle. CDR3 length equals 14 residues. The receptor was isolated from a woman under 40 in good health. Material: blood. The chain uses TRBV6-5 and TRBJ2-1; D gene unclear. The CDR3 region is CASSKTYPYNEQFF. The CDR3 DNA follows: TGTGCCAGCAGTAAAACGTACCCCTACAATGAGCAGTTCTTC.